The clone carrying this T cell receptor beta chain has a handful of counts. MiXCR was run by TCRdb on the RACE reads, yielding one entry per CDR3 protein. The sample carries around 47,000 distinct CDR3 sequences, about 4% recorded once. The data were taken from a study of human T cells and chemical hapten exposure. Study context: Variability of per-sample TCR yields stemmed mainly from small differences in pooled library volume.

CDR3 length: 14 amino acids. Germline CDR1 is KGHDR and CDR2 is SFDVKD. Trimming removed 3 bases at V and 7 bases at J, with 9 bases between. The time point is: healthy volunteer bleed at 6 weeks. Someone pulled total RNA out of unfractionated whole blood. The sequence derives from a human donor in good health. Some clones in this sample may be carry-over from other donors' samples. This rearrangement joins TRBV24-1 to TRBJ1-6; D uncertain. Sequencing was performed on whole blood. DNA of the CDR3: TGTGCCACCAGTGATGTCTACAGAAATTCACCCCTCCACTTT. Its translation: CATSDVYRNSPLHF.